This entry is about one T cell receptor beta chain. This clonotype was recorded many times. Its antigen specificity is not known. Base-call qualities are not available, and no considerably larger clone is one nucleotide away. Synthesis of TCR cDNA relied on 5'RACE template switching, a step that introduced a universal primer site along with unique molecular identifiers. cDNA synthesis was primed from both the TCR alpha and TCR beta constant segments. Library amplification used two PCR steps, and the second PCR step added sample barcodes and sequencing adapters. Sequencing of libraries was done on Illumina HiSeq 2500 (2x100 bp) or NovaSeq (2x150 bp). The paper's data handling went like this. MIGEC was used to demultiplex reads and collapse the reads into UMI consensus sequences, and MiXCR was used for V(D)J alignment. Clonotypes responding to the vaccine were identified with edgeR on replicate PBMC samples, with the criteria of FDR below 0.01 and a log2 fold change above 5 up to day 15. Each bulk clonotype received a CD4 or CD8 identity based on whether the sequenced CD4 or CD8 repertoire contained that clonotype at higher abundance. TCRdb's own reprocessing of the public reads used fastp at Q25 and MiXCR and kept productive beta chains. Each entry is one CDR3 protein sequence, shown with its most common DNA and genes. TCRdb's processing, not the study's, gives the V and J calls here. This sample comprises some 560,000 distinct CDR3 sequences, about 17% of them detected only once. Roughly 17% of the sample comes from the top ten.

This sample stems from a study of T cells after yellow fever vaccination (dated by TCRdb to between 2019 and 2020). For context, the study as a whole: The SMART-Seq v4 Ultra Low Input RNA kit was used to prepare libraries from fractions with low cell numbers. Two healthy male donors, one aged 18 to 29 and one aged 30 to 39 years, were included in the cohort. Blood was collected at multiple timepoints before and after primary and secondary immunization, and bulk PBMC replicates and cell subsets were isolated. To follow T-cell clones before and after primary and booster YFV17D yellow fever vaccination, bulk TCR alpha and beta repertoires were sequenced over time. Broad study findings and their caveats: Most clones expanded after primary vaccination were re-detected after the booster (about 96% of CD4 and around nine tenths of CD8), suggesting broad memory maintenance. Computational filtering was required because FACS-sorted repertoires could contain abundant contaminating clonotypes from the bulk population. A small share of clonotypes was detected in both CD4 and CD8 compartments, with the overlap likely arising from convergent recombination. The secondary T-cell response was found to be weaker but faster than the primary response, with a peak reached on day 5 rather than on day 15. Because only a couple of donors were included in the study, the extent to which the findings can be generalized is limited.

This specimen's treatment or condition label, per the study, means: live attenuated yellow fever vaccine strain. At every blood-draw timepoint, two biological replicates of bulk PBMCs were collected. PBMCs were isolated from peripheral blood using a standard Ficoll-Paque protocol. TriZol was used to extract RNA from bulk PBMCs, from CD4 and CD8 fractions, and from dextramer-positive and dextramer-negative fractions. Between the V and J ends, shortened by 6 bases and 0 bases respectively, the junction contains 12 bases. The CDR1 and CDR2 encoded by the germline V gene (reference sequence) are DFQATT and SNEGSKA. Spanning cysteine to phenylalanine, the CDR3 consists of 14 amino acids. The sequence is cut down to CDR3 DNA, 42 bases in frame from base 1.

The TCR sequence derives from a man aged 18 to 35 who received the YFV17D yellow fever vaccine. The chain employs TRBV20-1 and TRBJ2-1, with a tentative D gene TRBD2 over 6 matching bases. The input for sequencing was PBMCs, taken 5 to 6 days after the first yellow fever vaccination. The CDR3 region reads CSAMDGSSYNEQFF. The DNA is as follows: TGCAGTGCGATGGACGGGAGCTCCTACAATGAGCAGTTCTTC.